Presented here are 23 T cell receptor beta chains from one specimen sequenced in a study of T cell changes during pregnancy in multiple sclerosis (dated by TCRdb to the late 2010s). Library preparation employed the immunoSEQ multiplex PCR assay. TCRdb obtained this table from immuneACCESS and retained in-frame rearrangements with V and J assigned. These tables miss some clones; where compared with another copy, unresolved V genes account for less than half of the shortfall, and the remainder is unexplained. A total of about 61,000 clones appear in this sample, 90% of them only once. The top ten clones comprise roughly 0.89% of the sample. This specimen was peripheral blood, taken in the first trimester of pregnancy. The origin of the receptors is a female donor in good health, enrolled as a control in a pregnancy study.

V and J are TRBV6-5 and TRBJ1-2; possible D gene TRBD1, 5 bases. V shed 0 bases and J shed 4 bases, with 12 bases lying between them. The CDR3 runs to 15 residues. The germline CDR1 and CDR2 sequences are MNHEY and SVGAGI. In nucleotides, the CDR3 is TGTGCCAGCAGTTACTCGAAGGGGTCTGGCTATGGCTACACCTTC. Residues: CASSYSKGSGYGYTF.

This clone has a handful of counts. V gene TRBV7-9 combines with J gene TRBJ1-1, with D perhaps matching TRBD1 (6 bases). The CDR3 runs to 15 residues. Germline V gives CDR1 SEHNR, CDR2 FQNEAQ (reference sequence). Trimming shortened V by 6 bases and J by 6 bases, and 20 bases separated the two germline ends. DNA for the CDR3: TGTGCCAGCAGACCCCCTTTACAGGGTGATCCTGAAGCTTTCTTT. Amino acids: CASRPPLQGDPEAFF.

The gene calls are TRBV7-2 and TRBJ2-1; TRBD2 agrees at 8 bases. Germline V gene sequence: CDR1 SGHTA, CDR2 FQGNSA. The CDR3 totals 14 residues. Unmatched junction bases numbered 6, after V lost 5 bases and J lost 6 bases. The CDR3 sequence: CASSHGTSANEQFF. CDR3 DNA sequence: TGTGCCAGCAGCCACGGGACTAGTGCCAATGAGCAGTTCTTC.

This clone has only one observation. The genes are TRBV5-1 and TRBJ1-1; D call uncertain. The germline CDR1 and CDR2 sequences are SGHRS and YFSETQ. V was clipped by 3 bases and J by 3 bases, with 12 bases between them. CDR3 length: 14 residues. The CDR3 sequence is CASSSTTQDTEAFF. CDR3 sequence (DNA): TGCGCCAGCAGCTCCACCACCCAGGACACTGAAGCTTTCTTT.

The chain is built from TRBV7-9 and TRBJ1-5; no firm D call. CDR3 length: 14 amino acids. V lost 3 bases, J lost 4 bases, and 10 bases lay in between. Germline loops: CDR1 SEHNR, CDR2 FQNEAQ (reference sequence). CDR3 DNA sequence: TGTGCCAGCAGCTTCCCAGGCAGAAATCAGCCCCAGCATTTT. Protein product: CASSFPGRNQPQHF.

The chain recombines TRBV5-1 with TRBJ1-4; D gene unclear. CDR1 is SGHRS and CDR2 is YFSETQ in the germline V gene. The CDR3 runs 14 residues. Trimming shortened V by 0 bases and J by 3 bases, and 6 bases separated the two germline ends. CDR3 protein: CASSLGAANEKLFF. CDR3 nucleotide sequence: TGCGCCAGCAGCTTGGGGGCAGCTAATGAAAAACTGTTTTTT.

The CDR3, as DNA: TGTGCCAGCAGCTCGGGGACTAGCGGGGGGGCAAGAGAGACCCAGTACTTC. Its protein product is CASSSGTSGGARETQYF. V usage is TRBV7-2 and J usage is TRBJ2-5; 16 bases fit TRBD2. The CDR3 is 17 amino acids. Germline V gene data show CDR1 as SGHTA and CDR2 as FQGNSA. The ends lost 4 bases at V and 4 bases at J; junction bases unmatched: 6.

The chain joins TRBV19 to TRBJ1-6; tentative D call: TRBD1 (5 bases). Germline lookup yields CDR1 LNHDA and CDR2 SQIVND (reference sequence). V lost 4 bases to trimming and J lost 7 bases, with 11 bases between them. CDR3 length: 14 residues. CDR3 sequence (DNA): TGTGCCAGTAGTACGGGGGAAGGGAATTCACCCCTCCACTTT. It translates to CASSTGEGNSPLHF.

This chain links TRBV9 with TRBJ1-2; TRBD1 might be the D (5 bases). Germline CDR1 reads SGDLS; CDR2 reads YYNGEE. CDR3 size: 14 residues. V was clipped by 4 bases and J by 4 bases, with 14 bases between them. The CDR3 bases are TGTGCCAGCAGCCCAGACGGGGGTCGCTATGGCTACACCTTC. Its translation is CASSPDGGRYGYTF.

The chain combines TRBV7-3 with TRBJ2-1; perhaps TRBD2 as D (6 bases). Deletions cut 6 bases from V and 7 bases from J, with 7 bases between. The CDR3 runs to 11 residues. Germline CDR1 reads SGHTA; CDR2 reads FQGTGA. This CDR3 reads CASSRGNEQFF. The CDR3 DNA follows: TGTGCCAGCAGTCGGGGGAATGAGCAGTTCTTC.

V is TRBV7-2 and J is TRBJ2-7; TRBD1 matches at 9 bases. The CDR3 runs to 15 residues. J gave up 0 bases and V 5 bases, and 5 bases lay outside the gene matches. Germline loops: CDR1 SGHTA, CDR2 FQGNSA. The chain's CDR3 is CASSSGTGISYEQYF. CDR3 nucleotide sequence: TGTGCCAGCAGCAGCGGGACAGGGATCTCCTACGAGCAGTACTTC.

The rearrangement joins TRBV4-3 to TRBJ1-1; TRBD1 aligns across 8 bases. The CDR3 extends over 14 amino acids. Unmatched junction bases numbered 0, after V lost 2 bases and J lost 1 base. Germline CDR1 and CDR2: LGHNA and YSLEER. The DNA of the CDR3 is TGCGCCAGCAGCCAAACAGGGGGGAACACTGAAGCTTTCTTT. Translating gives CASSQTGGNTEAFF.

V gene TRBV4-2 combines with J gene TRBJ1-5, with a weak D call TRBD1 (5 bases). This CDR3 has 16 amino acids. Germline V lookup: CDR1 LGHNA, CDR2 YNFKEQ. Trimming pared 0 bases from V and 7 bases from J, leaving 16 bases between. CDR3 residues: CASSQDPSRVNQPQHF. For the CDR3, the DNA is TGTGCCAGCAGCCAAGATCCTTCCAGGGTCAACCAGCCCCAGCATTTT.

The chain carries TRBV2 and TRBJ2-2; D is possibly TRBD2 (7 bases). CDR1 SNHLY and CDR2 FYNNEI come from the germline V gene. Trimming removed 7 bases from V and 0 bases from J, with 9 bases in between. This CDR3 region has 14 residues. CDR3 residues: CASKGGANTGELFF. Here the CDR3 DNA reads TGTGCCAGCAAGGGGGGGGCGAACACCGGGGAGCTGTTTTTT.

The J gene is TRBJ1-5, the V gene TRBV19; no firm D call. The CDR3 runs to 14 residues. Deletions cut 5 bases from V and 4 bases from J, with 12 bases between. CDR1 is LNHDA, CDR2 SQIVND, per germline (reference sequence). This CDR3 reads CASSSDYLNQPQHF. The CDR3 nucleotides are TGTGCCAGTAGTTCCGATTACCTAAATCAGCCCCAGCATTTT.

The chain has TRBV9 and TRBJ2-1, with a tentative D call TRBD1 (6 bases). Trimming removed 4 bases at V and 4 bases at J, with 15 bases between. CDR1 and CDR2 (germline): SGDLS, YYNGEE. The CDR3 covers 15 residues. CDR3: CASSNRQALYNEQFF. The CDR3 DNA reads as TGTGCCAGCAGCAATCGACAGGCCCTTTACAATGAGCAGTTCTTC.

The rearrangement uses TRBV7-8 and TRBJ1-5, with D possibly matching TRBD1 (6 bases). Trimming stripped 5 bases from V and 3 bases from J, with 14 bases between. Germline loops: CDR1 SGHVS, CDR2 FQNEAQ. The CDR3 has 15 amino acids. The chain's CDR3 is CASSPTDSSNQPQHF. The CDR3, as DNA: TGTGCCAGCAGCCCGACGGACAGCTCCAATCAGCCCCAGCATTTT.

This clone was counted only a few times. The chain employs TRBV7-2 and TRBJ2-3; 7 bases align to TRBD1. The J segment lost 1 base and the V segment lost 0 bases, leaving 4 bases of the junction unmatched. The CDR3 extends over 16 amino acids. Germline V CDR1 and CDR2: SGHTA, FQGNSA. In nucleotides, the CDR3 is TGTGCCAGCAGCTTAGCCGACAGGGTCCGCACAGATACGCAGTATTTT. It encodes CASSLADRVRTDTQYF.

V gene TRBV13 combines with J gene TRBJ1-1; D ambiguous. V lost 4 bases to trimming and J lost 7 bases, with 7 bases between them. CDR1 is PRHDT and CDR2 is FYEKMQ in the germline V gene (reference sequence). The CDR3 runs to 11 residues. The CDR3 region is CASSYSREAFF. The CDR3 DNA reads as TGTGCCAGCAGCTATAGCCGTGAAGCTTTCTTT.

The chain joins TRBV27 to TRBJ1-5, with TRBD1 matching 12 bases. CDR1 and CDR2 from the germline V gene are MNHEY and SMNVEV (reference sequence). The CDR3 length is 18 residues. The V gene end was trimmed by 4 bases and the J gene end by 0 bases; junction bases not matched to a gene: 7. CDR3 in amino acids: CASSSGQGALYSNQPQHF. The CDR3 region has the DNA TGTGCCAGCAGTTCGGGACAGGGGGCCTTATATAGCAATCAGCCCCAGCATTTT.

This chain links TRBV2 with TRBJ1-5; TRBD1 aligns across 7 bases. Germline CDR1 SNHLY, CDR2 FYNNEI. There are 13 residues in the CDR3. V lost 6 bases and J lost 6; bases outside the gene matches: 5. CDR3 in amino acids: CASSYRGSQPQHF. DNA of the CDR3: TGTGCCAGCAGCTACAGGGGTAGTCAGCCCCAGCATTTT.

V usage is TRBV6-6 and J usage is TRBJ2-2; D is perhaps TRBD1 (5 bases). The CDR3 contains 13 residues. Germline V gives CDR1 MNHNY, CDR2 SVGAGI (reference sequence). Trimming stripped 6 bases from V and 2 bases from J, with 7 bases between. For the CDR3, the DNA is TGTGCCAGCAGGGACACCAACACCGGGGAGCTGTTTTTT. Residues: CASRDTNTGELFF.

The chain joins TRBV11-3 to TRBJ2-1, with 11 bases fitting TRBD2. In germline, CDR1 is SGHNT, CDR2 YENEEA. The J segment lost 7 bases and the V segment lost 5 bases, leaving 1 base of the junction unmatched. The CDR3 contains 13 residues. The DNA for the CDR3 is TGTGCCAGCAGCGGGACTAGCGGTAATGAGCAGTTCTTC. Amino acids: CASSGTSGNEQFF.